Listed here are 17 T cell receptor beta chains from one sample, sequenced in a study of T cell responses to AZD1222 COVID-19 vaccine. Here immunoSEQ multiplex PCR was the method, and the copy in TCRdb shows in-frame clones only, minus some. This table has 130,000 or so clones, roughly nine tenths appearing once. The sample consisted of peripheral blood, taken on day 0 of AZD1222 vaccination. These receptors came from an adult in good health.

Written as DNA, the CDR3 is TGCGCCAGCAGCCAAACAGGGACTAATTCACCCCTCCACTTT. Encoded protein: CASSQTGTNSPLHF. The genes are TRBV10-2 and TRBJ1-6; a possible D gene is TRBD1 (6 bases). This CDR3 is 14 amino acids long. V was pared by 6 bases and J by 6 bases, with 12 bases between. Germline-derived CDR1 and CDR2 are WSHSY and SAAADI.

A few counts support this clone. This chain connects TRBV5-1 to TRBJ1-3; D is perhaps TRBD1 (5 bases). The CDR3 is 16 residues long. In germline, CDR1 is SGHRS, CDR2 YFSETQ. Trimming shortened V by 3 bases and J by 2 bases, and 15 bases separated the two germline ends. DNA of the CDR3: TGCGCCAGCAGCTCGGGACGGACGATGACTGGAAACACCATATATTTT. This encodes CASSSGRTMTGNTIYF.

This chain uses TRBV7-9 with TRBJ2-7; 8 positions agree with TRBD1. Trimming cost V 5 bases and J 5 bases; bases outside gene matches: 11. This CDR3 is 15 amino acids long. Germline CDR1 and CDR2: SEHNR and FQNEAQ (reference sequence). The CDR3 spells CASSTPWTGNHEQYF. For the CDR3, the DNA is TGTGCCAGCAGCACCCCATGGACAGGGAACCACGAGCAGTACTTC. Complete variable domain (other parts from reference TRBV7-9 and TRBJ2-7): DTGVSQNPRHKITKRGQNVTFRCDPISEHNRLYWYRQTLGQGPEFLTYFQNEAQLEKSRLLSDRFSAERPKGSFSTLEIQRTEQGDSAMYLCASSTPWTGNHEQYFGPGTRLTVT.

The rearrangement uses TRBV6-5 and TRBJ2-2, with 9 bases matching TRBD1. V lost 8 bases, J lost 3 bases, and 7 bases stayed unmatched. The CDR3 is 15 amino acids. The germline V gene has CDR1 MNHEY and CDR2 SVGAGI. The CDR3 sequence is CASPRGQGDTGELFF. The CDR3 nucleotides are TGTGCCAGCCCAAGGGGACAGGGTGACACCGGGGAGCTGTTTTTT.

The genes are TRBV5-1 and TRBJ2-1, with TRBD1 identical over 8 bases. The CDR3 has 16 amino acids. V was clipped by 2 bases and J by 7 bases; unmatched bases: 11. CDR1 SGHRS and CDR2 YFSETQ come from the germline V gene. For the CDR3, the DNA is TGCGCCAGCAGCTTTTCCGGAGACAGGGGCTATAATGAGCAGTTCTTC. Translation gives CASSFSGDRGYNEQFF.

This clone was detected a few times. This chain links TRBV6-6 with TRBJ1-4, with D uncertain. This CDR3 has 11 amino acids. CDR1 is MNHNY, CDR2 SVGAGI, per germline (reference sequence). Trimming shortened V by 2 bases and J by 7 bases, and 2 bases separated the two germline ends. The CDR3 nucleotides read TGTGCCAGCAGTTACAGTGAAAAACTGTTTTTT. This sequence encodes CASSYSEKLFF.

In regard to this clone: Relative to the germline gene, one junction end is altered; a read error may explain this. V usage is TRBV7-7 and J usage is TRBJ2-5; 8 bases align to TRBD1. The CDR3 runs to 15 residues. Germline V lookup: CDR1 SSHAT, CDR2 FNYEAQ (reference sequence). The DNA of the CDR3 is TGTGCTAGCAGCCGTCGCACAGGGGGTCAAGAGACCCAGTACTTC. It codes for CASSRRTGGQETQYF.

J is TRBJ2-7 and V is TRBV21-1; the tabulated D call, TRBD1, remains unverified against the DNA. TRBV21-1 has pseudogene status. CDR3 size: 19 residues. CDR3 amino acids: CASLDPGHTKNRWGYEQYF. The CDR3 nucleotides read TGTGCCAGCCTCGACCCGGGACATACCAAAAACCGGTGGGGCTACGAGCAGTACTTC.

The table lists this clone with a count of one. V gene TRBV11-2 combines with J gene TRBJ2-3, with TRBD2 matching 7 bases. J was trimmed by 4 bases and V by 6 bases; bases with no gene match: 4. The germline CDR1 and CDR2 sequences are SGHAT and FQNNGV. The CDR3 length is 13 residues. CDR3 DNA sequence: TGTGCCAGCAGTCCGGGGGGAGCAGATACGCAGTATTTT. Translating it yields CASSPGGADTQYF.

J is TRBJ2-1 and V is TRBV6-1, with D uncertain. The CDR3 covers 13 residues. From germline, CDR1 is MNHNS and CDR2 SASEGT. The V and J ends lost 1 base and 10 bases respectively, with 11 bases between them. The CDR3 bases are TGTGCCAGCAGTGAAGGAAGGCGCGGAGAGCAGTTCTTC. This gives the protein CASSEGRRGEQFF.

The rearrangement links TRBV4-1 to TRBJ1-2; D possibly corresponds to TRBD1 (5 bases). Germline V CDR1 and CDR2: MGHRA, YSYEKL. V gave up 4 bases and J gave up 8 bases, with 11 bases separating them. This CDR3 is built from 12 residues. The CDR3 sequence is CASSPGEKGYTF. Here the CDR3 DNA reads TGCGCCAGCAGCCCGGGGGAAAAGGGCTACACCTTC.

The rearrangement uses TRBV18 and TRBJ2-7; the match to TRBD1 covers 9 bases. The CDR3 consists of 13 residues. Germline trimming cut 6 bases from V and 5 bases from J; bases unmatched to any gene: 5. Germline lookup yields CDR1 KGHSH and CDR2 LQKENI. The CDR3 is CASSGTGNDEQYF. CDR3 in DNA: TGTGCCAGCTCCGGGACAGGGAATGACGAGCAGTACTTC.

The CDR3 nucleotides are TGCAGCGTTTCTGAGTACAATCAGCCCCAGCATTTT. Protein: CSVSEYNQPQHF. V usage is TRBV29-1 and J usage is TRBJ1-5; no firm D call. Germline CDR1 reads SQVTM; CDR2 reads ANQGSEA. The CDR3 spans 12 residues. V lost 5 bases and J lost 3, with 8 bases in between.

The chain combines TRBV28 with TRBJ2-7; TRBD1 or TRBD2 may be the D gene (6 bases each). The germline V gene encodes CDR1 MDHEN and CDR2 SYDVKM. The V end was cut by 6 bases, the J end by 2 bases, with 17 bases between. There are 15 residues in the CDR3. CDR3 nucleotide sequence: TGTGCCAGCAGACTAAGGGGGGCGGAAGCCTACGAGCAGTACTTC. Its translation is CASRLRGAEAYEQYF.

The chain links TRBV27 to TRBJ2-7; the D gene is possibly TRBD1 (5 bases). V lost 6 bases, J lost 2 bases, and 14 bases lay in between. CDR3 length: 14 residues. CDR1 and CDR2 from the germline V gene are MNHEY and SMNVEV (reference sequence). The chain's CDR3 is CASRTAGPTYEQYF. CDR3 sequence (DNA): TGTGCCAGCAGAACGGCAGGGCCCACCTACGAGCAGTACTTC.

The genes are TRBV3-1 (or the pseudogene TRBV3-2) and TRBJ1-1; D ambiguous. From germline, CDR1 is LGHDT and CDR2 YNNKEL (reference sequence). The CDR3 spans 14 residues. Trimming left V 0 bases short and J 4 bases short, with 9 bases between. CDR3 bases: TGTGCCAGCAGCCAAGAACACCGGAGCACTGAAGCTTTCTTT. Protein product: CASSQEHRSTEAFF.

The chain links TRBV12-2 to TRBJ2-7; TRBD2, the table's D call, lacks a check against the DNA. TRBV12-2 is classified as a pseudogene. This CDR3 contains 17 residues. CDR3 amino acids: CASRLAVPRKRDYEQYF. CDR3 in DNA: TGTGCAAGTCGCTTAGCGGTTCCGAGAAAGCGGGATTACGAGCAGTACTTC.